This T cell receptor beta chain was obtained from a study of T cell changes during pregnancy in multiple sclerosis. There are 13 residues in the CDR3. V was shortened by 5 bases and J by 6 bases, with 10 bases between the two germline ends. Germline V gives CDR1 MNHNS, CDR2 SASEGT. Assay used: immunoSEQ multiplex PCR; TCRdb lists only in-frame clones, some missing. The table lists about 67,000 clones, roughly nine tenths of them singletons. The sequence was collected from a female donor with multiple sclerosis, enrolled in a pregnancy study. Sequencing used peripheral blood, obtained in the second trimester of pregnancy. V is TRBV6-1 and J is TRBJ2-2, with D tentatively TRBD2 (6 bases). Here the CDR3 DNA reads TGTGCCAGCAGTCCGCCGGGAGCCGGGGAGCTGTTTTTT. This sequence encodes CASSPPGAGELFF.